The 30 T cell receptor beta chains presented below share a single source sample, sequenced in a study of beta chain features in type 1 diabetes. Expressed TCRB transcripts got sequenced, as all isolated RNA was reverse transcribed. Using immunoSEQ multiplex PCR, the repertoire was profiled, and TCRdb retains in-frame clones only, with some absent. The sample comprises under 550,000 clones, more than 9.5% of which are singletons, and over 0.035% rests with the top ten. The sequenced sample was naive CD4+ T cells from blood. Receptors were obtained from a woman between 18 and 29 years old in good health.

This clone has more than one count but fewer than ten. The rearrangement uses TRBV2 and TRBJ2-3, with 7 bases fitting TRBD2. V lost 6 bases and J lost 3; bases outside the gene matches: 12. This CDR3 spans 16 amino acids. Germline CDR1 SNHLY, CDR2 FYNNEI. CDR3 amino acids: CASRNRDYRTTDTQYF. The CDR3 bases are TGTGCCAGCAGAAACCGGGACTACCGGACAACAGATACGCAGTATTTT.

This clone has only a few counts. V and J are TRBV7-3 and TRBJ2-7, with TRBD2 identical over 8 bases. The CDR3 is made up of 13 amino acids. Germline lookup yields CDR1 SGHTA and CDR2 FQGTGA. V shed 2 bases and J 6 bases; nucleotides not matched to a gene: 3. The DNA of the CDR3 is TGTGCCAGCAGCTTATTAGCGGGATCCGAGCAGTACGTC. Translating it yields CASSLLAGSEQYV.

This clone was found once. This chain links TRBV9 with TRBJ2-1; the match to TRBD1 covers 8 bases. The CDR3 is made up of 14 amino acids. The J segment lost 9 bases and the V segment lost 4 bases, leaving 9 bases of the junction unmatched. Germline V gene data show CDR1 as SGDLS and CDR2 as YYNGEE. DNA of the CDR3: TGTGCCAGCAGCCGTAGGACAGGGATCGGTGAGCAGTTCTTC. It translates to CASSRRTGIGEQFF.

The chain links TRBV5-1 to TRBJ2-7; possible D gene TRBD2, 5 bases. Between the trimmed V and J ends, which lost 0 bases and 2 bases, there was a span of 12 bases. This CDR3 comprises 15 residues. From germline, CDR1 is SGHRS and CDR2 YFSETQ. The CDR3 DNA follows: TGCGCCAGCAGCTTGGTGGACTCAGTCGCCTACGAGCAGTACTTC. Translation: CASSLVDSVAYEQYF.

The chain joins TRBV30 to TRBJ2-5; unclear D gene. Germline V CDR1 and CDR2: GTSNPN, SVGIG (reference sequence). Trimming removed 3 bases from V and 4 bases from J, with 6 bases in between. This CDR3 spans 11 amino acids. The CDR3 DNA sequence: TGTGCCTGGAGCCCCTTAGAGACCCAGTACTTC. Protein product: CAWSPLETQYF.

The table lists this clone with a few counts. Here the CDR3 reads CASSLNLGYNEQFF. The CDR3 DNA sequence: TGTGCCAGCAGCTTAAACCTAGGTTACAATGAGCAGTTCTTC. The chain employs TRBV7-2 and TRBJ2-1, with D unresolved. Germline CDR1 is SGHTA and CDR2 is FQGNSA. CDR3 size: 14 residues. V was pared by 2 bases and J by 4 bases, with 9 bases between.

CDR3 sequence reads: CASSSGQSNQPQHF. The DNA of the CDR3 is TGTGCCAGCAGCTCCGGACAGAGCAATCAGCCCCAGCATTTT. The chain has TRBV7-2 and TRBJ1-5; D perhaps matches TRBD1 (6 bases). The CDR3 length is 14 residues. Germline CDR1 SGHTA, CDR2 FQGNSA. With 4 bases removed from V and 1 base from J, the gap between germline ends came to 8 bases.

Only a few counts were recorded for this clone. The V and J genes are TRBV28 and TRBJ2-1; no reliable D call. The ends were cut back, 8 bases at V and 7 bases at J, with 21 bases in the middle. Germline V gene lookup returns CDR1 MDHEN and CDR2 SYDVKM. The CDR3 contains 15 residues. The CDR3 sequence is CASSSRHSFRNEQFF. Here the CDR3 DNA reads TGTGCCAGCTCGAGTAGGCACTCCTTCCGGAATGAGCAGTTCTTC.

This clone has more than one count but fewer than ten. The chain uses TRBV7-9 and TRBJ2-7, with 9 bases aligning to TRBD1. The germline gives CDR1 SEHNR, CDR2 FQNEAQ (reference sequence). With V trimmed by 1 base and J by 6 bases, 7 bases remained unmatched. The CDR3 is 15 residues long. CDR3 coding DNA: TGTGCCAGCAGCTTAGTACAGGGGGCAAGCCCCGAGCAGTACTTC. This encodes CASSLVQGASPEQYF.

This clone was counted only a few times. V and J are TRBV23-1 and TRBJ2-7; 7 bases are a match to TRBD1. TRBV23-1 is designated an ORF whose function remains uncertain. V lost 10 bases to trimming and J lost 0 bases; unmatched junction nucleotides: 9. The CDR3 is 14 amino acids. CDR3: CAKERGPLSYEQYV. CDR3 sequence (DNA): TGCGCCAAAGAAAGGGGGCCTCTCTCCTACGAGCAGTACGTC.

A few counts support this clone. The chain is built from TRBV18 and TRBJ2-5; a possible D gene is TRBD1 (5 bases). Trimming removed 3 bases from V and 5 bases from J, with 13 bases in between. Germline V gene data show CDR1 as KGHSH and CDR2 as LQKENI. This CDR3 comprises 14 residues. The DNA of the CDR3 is TGTGCCAGCTCACCGGCAGGGAAAGGGGAGACCCAGTACTTC. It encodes CASSPAGKGETQYF.

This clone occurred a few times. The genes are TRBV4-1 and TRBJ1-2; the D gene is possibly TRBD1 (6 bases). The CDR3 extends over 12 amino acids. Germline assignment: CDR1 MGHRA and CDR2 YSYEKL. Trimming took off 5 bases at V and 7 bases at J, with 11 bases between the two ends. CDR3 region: CASSNYRAGYTF. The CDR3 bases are TGCGCCAGCAGCAATTACAGGGCTGGCTACACCTTC.

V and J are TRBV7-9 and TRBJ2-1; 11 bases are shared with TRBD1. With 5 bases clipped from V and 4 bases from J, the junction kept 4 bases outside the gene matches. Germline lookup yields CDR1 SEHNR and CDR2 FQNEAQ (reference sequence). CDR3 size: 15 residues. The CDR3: CASSAGQGVYNEQFF. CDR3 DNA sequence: TGTGCCAGCAGCGCGGGACAGGGGGTTTACAATGAGCAGTTCTTC.

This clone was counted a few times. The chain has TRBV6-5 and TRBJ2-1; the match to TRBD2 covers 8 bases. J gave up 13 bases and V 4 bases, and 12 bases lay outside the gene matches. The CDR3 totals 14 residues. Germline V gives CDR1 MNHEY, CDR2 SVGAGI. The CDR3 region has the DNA TGTGCCAGCAGTTCGGGAGGGCCAGCCATGAAACAGTTCTTC. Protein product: CASSSGGPAMKQFF.

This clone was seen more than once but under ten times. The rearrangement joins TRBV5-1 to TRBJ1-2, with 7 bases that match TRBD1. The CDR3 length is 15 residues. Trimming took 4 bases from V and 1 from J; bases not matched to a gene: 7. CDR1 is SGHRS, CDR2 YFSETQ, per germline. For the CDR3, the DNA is TGCGCCAGCAGCAGGGGACAGCCCGTTAACTATGGCTACACCTTC. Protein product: CASSRGQPVNYGYTF.

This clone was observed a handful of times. CDR3 bases: TGTGCCAGCAGCCAAGATAAGTCTCGGGGGCTGAGCACCGGGGAGCTGTTTTTT. Amino acids: CASSQDKSRGLSTGELFF. The chain links TRBV14 to TRBJ2-2; D possibly uses TRBD1 or TRBD2 (6 bases each). Trimming removed 0 bases at V and 4 bases at J, with 18 bases between. The V gene's germline CDR1 is SGHDN and CDR2 FVKESK. This CDR3 has 18 amino acids. Drawing the rest from reference TRBV14 and TRBJ2-2, the complete variable domain is EAGVTQFPSHSVIEKGQTVTLRCDPISGHDNLYWYRRVMGKEIKFLLHFVKESKQDESGMPNNRFLAERTGGTYSTLKVQPAELEDSGVYFCASSQDKSRGLSTGELFFGEGSRLTVL.

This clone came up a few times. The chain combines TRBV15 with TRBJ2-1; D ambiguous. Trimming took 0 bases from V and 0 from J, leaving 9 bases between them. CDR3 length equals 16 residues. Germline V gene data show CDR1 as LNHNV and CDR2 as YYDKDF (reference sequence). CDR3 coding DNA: TGTGCCACCAGCAGAGACGGTTCGAGCTCCTACAATGAGCAGTTCTTC. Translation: CATSRDGSSSYNEQFF.

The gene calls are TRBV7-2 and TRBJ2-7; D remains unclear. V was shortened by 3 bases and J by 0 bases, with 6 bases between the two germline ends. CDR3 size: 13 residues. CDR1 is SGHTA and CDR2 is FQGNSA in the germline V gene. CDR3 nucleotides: TGTGCCAGCAGCTTCAGTACCTCCTACGAGCAGTACGTC. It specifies CASSFSTSYEQYV.

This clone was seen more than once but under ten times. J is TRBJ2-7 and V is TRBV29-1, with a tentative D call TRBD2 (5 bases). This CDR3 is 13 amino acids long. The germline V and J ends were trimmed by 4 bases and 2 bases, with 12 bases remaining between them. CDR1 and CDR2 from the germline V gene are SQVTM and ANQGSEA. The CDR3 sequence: CSVVYGKAYEQYF. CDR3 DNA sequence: TGCAGCGTTGTTTACGGGAAGGCCTACGAGCAGTACTTC.

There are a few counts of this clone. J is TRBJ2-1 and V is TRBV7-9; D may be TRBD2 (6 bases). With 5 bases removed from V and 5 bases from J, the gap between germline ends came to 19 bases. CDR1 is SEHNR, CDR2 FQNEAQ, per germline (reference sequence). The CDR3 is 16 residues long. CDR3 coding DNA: TGTGCCAGCAGCCCATCCCGGGACTGGGGGGACAATGAGCAGTTCTTC. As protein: CASSPSRDWGDNEQFF.

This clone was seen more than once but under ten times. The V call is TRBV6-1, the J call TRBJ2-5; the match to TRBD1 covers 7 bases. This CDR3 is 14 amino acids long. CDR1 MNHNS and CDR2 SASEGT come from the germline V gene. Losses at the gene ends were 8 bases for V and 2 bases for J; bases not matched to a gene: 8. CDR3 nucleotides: TGTGCCAGCCTGACAGGGACGGGGCAAGAGACCCAGTACTTC. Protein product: CASLTGTGQETQYF.

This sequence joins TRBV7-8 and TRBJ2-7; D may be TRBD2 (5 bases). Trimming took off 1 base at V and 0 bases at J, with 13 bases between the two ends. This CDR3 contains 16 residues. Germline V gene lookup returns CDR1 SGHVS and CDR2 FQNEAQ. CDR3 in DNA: TGTGCCAGCAGCTTAGACCAGCGGCAGCTCTCCTACGAGCAGTACTTC. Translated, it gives CASSLDQRQLSYEQYF.

CDR3 nucleotide sequence: TGTGCCAGCCAACTCCTAGCGGGGGGGACAGATACGCAGTATTTT. This encodes CASQLLAGGTDTQYF. The rearrangement links TRBV2 to TRBJ2-3; 12 nucleotides match TRBD2. Germline assignment: CDR1 SNHLY and CDR2 FYNNEI. The CDR3 has 15 residues. V was clipped by 8 bases and J by 3 bases; unmatched bases: 6.

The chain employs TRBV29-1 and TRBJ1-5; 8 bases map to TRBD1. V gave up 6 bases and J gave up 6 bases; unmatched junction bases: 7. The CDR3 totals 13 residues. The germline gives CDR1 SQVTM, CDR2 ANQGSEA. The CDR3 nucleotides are TGCAGCGTCTCAGACAGGGGCAGTCAGCCCCAGCATTTT. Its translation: CSVSDRGSQPQHF. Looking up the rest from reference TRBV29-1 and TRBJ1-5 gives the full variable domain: SAVISQKPSRDICQRGTSLTIQCQVDSQVTMMFWYRQQPGQSLTLIATANQGSEATYESGFVIDKFPISRPNLTFSTLTVSNMSPEDSSIYLCSVSDRGSQPQHFGDGTRLSIL.

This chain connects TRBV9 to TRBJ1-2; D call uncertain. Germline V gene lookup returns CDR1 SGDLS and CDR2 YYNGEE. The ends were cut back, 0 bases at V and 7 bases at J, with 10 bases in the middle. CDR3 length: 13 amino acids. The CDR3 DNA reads TGTGCCAGCAGCGTAGCCCCTACGGGTGGCTACACCTTC. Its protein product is CASSVAPTGGYTF.

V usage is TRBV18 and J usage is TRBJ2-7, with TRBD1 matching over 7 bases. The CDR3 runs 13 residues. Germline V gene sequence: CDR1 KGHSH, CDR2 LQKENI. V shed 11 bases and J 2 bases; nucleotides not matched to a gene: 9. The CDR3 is CAGDQGGPYEQYV. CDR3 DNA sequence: TGTGCCGGCGACCAAGGGGGCCCCTACGAGCAGTACGTC.

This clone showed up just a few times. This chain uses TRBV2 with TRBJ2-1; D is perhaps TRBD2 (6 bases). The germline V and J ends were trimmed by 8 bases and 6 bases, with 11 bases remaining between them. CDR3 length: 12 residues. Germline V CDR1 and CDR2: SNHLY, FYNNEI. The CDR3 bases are TGTGCCAGCCCGGCGGGGAGCAATGAGCAGTTCTTC. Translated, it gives CASPAGSNEQFF.

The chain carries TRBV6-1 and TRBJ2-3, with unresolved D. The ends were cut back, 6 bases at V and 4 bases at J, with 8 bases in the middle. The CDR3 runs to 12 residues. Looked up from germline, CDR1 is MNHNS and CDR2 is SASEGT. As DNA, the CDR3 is TGTGCCAGCAGGGCATTGGCAGATACGCAGTATTTT. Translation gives CASRALADTQYF.

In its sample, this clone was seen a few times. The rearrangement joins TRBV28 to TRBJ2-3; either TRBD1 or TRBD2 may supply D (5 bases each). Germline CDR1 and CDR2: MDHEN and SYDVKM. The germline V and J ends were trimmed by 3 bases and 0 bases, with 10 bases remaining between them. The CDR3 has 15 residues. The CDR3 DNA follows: TGTGCCAGCAGTTTCTGGGACCTTAGCACAGATACGCAGTATTTT. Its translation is CASSFWDLSTDTQYF.

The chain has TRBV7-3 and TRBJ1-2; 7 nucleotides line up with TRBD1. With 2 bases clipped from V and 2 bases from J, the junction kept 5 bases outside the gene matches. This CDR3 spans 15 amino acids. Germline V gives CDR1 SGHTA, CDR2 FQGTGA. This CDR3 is CASSLGPQGNYGYTF. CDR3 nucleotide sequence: TGTGCCAGCAGCTTAGGTCCACAGGGGAACTATGGCTACACCTTC.